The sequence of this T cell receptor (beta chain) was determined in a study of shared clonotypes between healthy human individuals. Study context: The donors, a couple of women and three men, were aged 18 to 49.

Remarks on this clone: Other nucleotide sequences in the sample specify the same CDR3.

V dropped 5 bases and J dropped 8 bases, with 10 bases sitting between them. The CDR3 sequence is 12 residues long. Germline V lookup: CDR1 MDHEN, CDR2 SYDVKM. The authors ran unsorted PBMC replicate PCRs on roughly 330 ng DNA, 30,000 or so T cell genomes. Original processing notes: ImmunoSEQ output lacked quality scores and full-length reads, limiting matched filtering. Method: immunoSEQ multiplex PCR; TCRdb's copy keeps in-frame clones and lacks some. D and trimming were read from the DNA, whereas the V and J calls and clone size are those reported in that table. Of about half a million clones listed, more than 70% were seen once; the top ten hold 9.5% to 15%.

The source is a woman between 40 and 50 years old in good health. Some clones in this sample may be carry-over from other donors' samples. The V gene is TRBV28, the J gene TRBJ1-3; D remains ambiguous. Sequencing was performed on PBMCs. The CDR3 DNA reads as TGTGCCAGCAGTCTATTGCGGGACACCATATATTTT. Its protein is CASSLLRDTIYF.